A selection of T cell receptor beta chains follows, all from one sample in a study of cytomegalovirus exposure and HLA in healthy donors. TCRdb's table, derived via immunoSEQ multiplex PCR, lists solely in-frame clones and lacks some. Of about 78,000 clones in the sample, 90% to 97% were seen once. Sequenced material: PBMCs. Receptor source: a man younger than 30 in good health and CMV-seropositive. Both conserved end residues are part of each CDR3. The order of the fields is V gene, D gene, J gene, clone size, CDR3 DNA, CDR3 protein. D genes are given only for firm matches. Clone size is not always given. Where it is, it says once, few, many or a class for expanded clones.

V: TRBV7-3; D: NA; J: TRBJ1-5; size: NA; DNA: TGTGCCAGCAGCCCACGGGGGGGAGGGGATCAGCCCCAGCATTTT; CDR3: CASSPRGGGDQPQHF
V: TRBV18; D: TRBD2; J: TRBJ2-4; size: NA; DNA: TGTGCCAGCTCAACCGGGACTAGCGGAATAGCCAAAAACATTCAGTACTTC; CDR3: CASSTGTSGIAKNIQYF
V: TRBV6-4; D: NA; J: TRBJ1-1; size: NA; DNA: TGTGCCAGCAGTAAGACAGTGGGAACTGAAGCTTTCTTT; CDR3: CASSKTVGTEAFF
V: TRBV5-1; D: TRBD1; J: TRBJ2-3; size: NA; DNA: TGCGCCAGCAGCTTGCGTTACAGGGGAATGTCAGATACGCAGTATTTT; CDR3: CASSLRYRGMSDTQYF
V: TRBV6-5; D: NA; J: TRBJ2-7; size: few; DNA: TGTGCCAGCAGTTACGCGCCTAGTGACGAGCAGTACTTC; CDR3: CASSYAPSDEQYF
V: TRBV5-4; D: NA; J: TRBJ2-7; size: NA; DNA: TGTGCCAGCAGCTCGGGACAAAAAATCTCCTACGAGCAGTACTTC; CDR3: CASSSGQKISYEQYF
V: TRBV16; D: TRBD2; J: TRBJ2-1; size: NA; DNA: TGTGCCAGCAGCCAATTAGGGGGACTAGCGGGAGGTCATGAGCAGTTCTTC; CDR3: CASSQLGGLAGGHEQFF
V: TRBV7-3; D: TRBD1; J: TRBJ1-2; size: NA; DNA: TGTGCCAGCAGCTTAACGACAGGGGATGGCTACACCTTC; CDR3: CASSLTTGDGYTF
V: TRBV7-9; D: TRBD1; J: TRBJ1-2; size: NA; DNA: TGTGCCAGCAGCTCACAGGGGAGTAACTATGGCTACACCTTC; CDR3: CASSSQGSNYGYTF
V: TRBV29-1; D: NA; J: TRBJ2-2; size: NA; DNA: TGCAGCGTTATCTCGACCGGGGAGCTGTTTTTT; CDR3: CSVISTGELFF
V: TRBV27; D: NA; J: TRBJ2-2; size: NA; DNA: TGTGCCAGCAGTTCCCCTAATAGTCTTCGTTTGGAGCTGTTTTTT; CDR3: CASSSPNSLRLELFF
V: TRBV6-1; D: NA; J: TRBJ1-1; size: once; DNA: TGTGCCAGCAGTGAAGCGCGTAGGGGACTAGCTTTCTTT; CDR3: CASSEARRGLAFF
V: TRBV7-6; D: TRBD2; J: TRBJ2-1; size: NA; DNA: TGTGCCAGCAGCTCCCCGGGGGGCTCCTACAATGAGCAGTTCTTC; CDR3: CASSSPGGSYNEQFF
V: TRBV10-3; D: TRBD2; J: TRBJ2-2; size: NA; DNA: TGTGCCCTCAGCCCGTCTAGCGGGATTAACACCGGGGAGCTGTTTTTT; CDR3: CALSPSSGINTGELFF
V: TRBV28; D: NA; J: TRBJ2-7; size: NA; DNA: TGTGCCAGCACCCTAGGATCTTACGAGCAGTACTTC; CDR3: CASTLGSYEQYF
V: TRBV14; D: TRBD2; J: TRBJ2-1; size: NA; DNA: TGTGCCAGCAGCCAAGATTATATCTACAGCGGGATCGTCAATGAGCAGTTCTTC; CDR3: CASSQDYIYSGIVNEQFF
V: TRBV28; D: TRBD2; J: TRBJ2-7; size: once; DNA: TGTGCCAGCAGTTTAGGGGGGGGGTCCTCCTACGAGCAGTACTTC; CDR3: CASSLGGGSSYEQYF
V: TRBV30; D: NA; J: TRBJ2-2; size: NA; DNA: TGTGCCTGGGCCCCCAGTCTCACCGGGGAGCTGTTTTTT; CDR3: CAWAPSLTGELFF
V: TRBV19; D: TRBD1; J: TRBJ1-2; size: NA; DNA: TGTGCCAGTAGTATAGTTCTCAGGGGGCTGGACGGCTACACCTTC; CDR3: CASSIVLRGLDGYTF
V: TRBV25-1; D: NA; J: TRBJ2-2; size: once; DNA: TGTGCCAGCAGTCCTTCCGGGGAGCTGTTTTTT; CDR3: CASSPSGELFF